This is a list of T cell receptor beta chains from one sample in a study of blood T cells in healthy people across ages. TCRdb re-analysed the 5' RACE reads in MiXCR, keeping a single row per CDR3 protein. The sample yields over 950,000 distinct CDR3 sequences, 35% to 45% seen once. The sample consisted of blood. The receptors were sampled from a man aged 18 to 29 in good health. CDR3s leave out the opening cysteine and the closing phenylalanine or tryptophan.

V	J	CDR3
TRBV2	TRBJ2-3	ASLRDGGASTDTQY
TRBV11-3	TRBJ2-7	ASSLGQIGEQY
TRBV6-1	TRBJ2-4	ASSDGGGASDIQY
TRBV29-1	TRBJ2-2	SAKGVRNTGELF
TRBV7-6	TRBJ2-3	ASSPTVAETDTQY
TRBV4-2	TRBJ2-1	ASSQGPNSYNEQF
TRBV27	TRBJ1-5	ASSLDRGRQPQH
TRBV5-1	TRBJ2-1	ASSHQGGAGESYNEQF
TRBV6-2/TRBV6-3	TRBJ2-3	ASQDGQYTDTQY
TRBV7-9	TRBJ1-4	ASSHTGGNEKLF
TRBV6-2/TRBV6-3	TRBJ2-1	ASTISQAYNEQF
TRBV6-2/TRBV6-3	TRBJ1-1	ASSIGNTAF
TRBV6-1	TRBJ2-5	ASSEWGQGSNEQY
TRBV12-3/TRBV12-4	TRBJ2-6	ASRRGRGLDGANVLT
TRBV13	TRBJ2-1	ASSPPRGGEQF
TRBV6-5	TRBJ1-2	ASSKRDRANYGYT
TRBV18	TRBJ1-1	ASSEGEGAKHTEAF
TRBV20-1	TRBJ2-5	SARPGPEQY
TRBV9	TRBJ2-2	ASSVERGTNTGELF
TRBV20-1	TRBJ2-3	SASGGPGTDTQY
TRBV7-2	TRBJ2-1	ASSLSGGHYNEQF
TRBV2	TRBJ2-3	ASGRGPSVTQY
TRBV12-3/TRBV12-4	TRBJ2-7	ASSFSRGGANEQY
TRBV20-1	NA	SARSGVAGLETQY
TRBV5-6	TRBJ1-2	ASSLETAGPYGYT
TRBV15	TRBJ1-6	ATSRDGRDSPLH
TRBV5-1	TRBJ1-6	ASSLSGQGVNSPLH
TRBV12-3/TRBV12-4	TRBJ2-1	ASSRNRESYNEQF
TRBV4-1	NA	ASSQSGGFETQY
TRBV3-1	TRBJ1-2	ASSQIVLPPGQQTAGYT
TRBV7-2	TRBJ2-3	VSTKDRSTDTQY
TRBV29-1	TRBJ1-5	SVVETGHVSNQPQH
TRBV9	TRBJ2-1	ASSTGLCGPF
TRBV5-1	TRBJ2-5	ASSFHRRQETQY
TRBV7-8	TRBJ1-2	ASSLTTSWGYT
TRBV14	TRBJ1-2	ASSQGWGTAYGYT
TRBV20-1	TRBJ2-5	SARFPNEQY